The 7 T cell receptor beta chains reported below all come from one sample, sequenced in a study of CD8+CD57+ T cells in acquired aplastic anemia. For sequencing, patients were chosen who had shown expansion of CD8+CD57+ cells by flow cytometry. Investigators profiled TCR beta VDJ and CDR3 from genomic DNA template. In TCRdb, the reads were re-called with MiXCR into one record per CDR3 protein. This sample yields fewer than 200,000 distinct CDR3 sequences, of which 60% to 80% are seen a single time; 40% to 55% belongs to the top ten. The sample comprised sorted CD4+, CD8+, or CD8+CD57+ T cells (not recorded which) from PBMCs. These receptors were taken from a human donor with aplastic anemia.

V is TRBV6-6 and J is TRBJ1-1; D is uncertain. Germline V lookup: CDR1 MNHNY, CDR2 SVGAGI (reference sequence). V was cut by 3 bases and J by 1 base, with 6 bases left in between. The CDR3 extends over 13 amino acids. CDR3: CASSYGRNTEAFF. The CDR3 region has the DNA TGTGCCAGCAGTTATGGGAGGAACACTGAAGCTTTCTTT.

This clonotype was counted a single time. The chain has TRBV7-6 and TRBJ2-2; tentatively, D is TRBD1 (5 bases). Trimming stripped 2 bases from V and 2 bases from J, with 9 bases between. This CDR3 spans 15 amino acids. Germline CDR1 reads SGHVS; CDR2 reads FNYEAQ. The CDR3 spells CASSLLQVNTGELFF. The CDR3 coding sequence is TGTGCCAGCAGCTTACTACAGGTCAACACCGGGGAGCTGTTTTTT.

Notes on this clonotype: At one end, the junction sequence differs from germline, possibly due to a read error. J is TRBJ2-7 and V is TRBV6-2 or TRBV6-3, with TRBD1 as a possible D gene (5 bases). CDR1 MNHEY and CDR2 SVGEGT come from the germline V gene. The CDR3 has 14 residues. CDR3 residues: CAISVADTSYEQYF. The CDR3 region has the DNA TGTGCCATCAGTGTCGCGGACACCTCCTACGAGCAGTACTTC.

J is TRBJ2-5 and V is TRBV9; 10 nucleotides line up with TRBD2. CDR3 length: 17 residues. V lost 0 bases and J lost 7; bases outside the gene matches: 12. The germline CDR1 and CDR2 sequences are SGDLS and YYNGEE. The CDR3 nucleotides are TGTGCCAGCAGCGTAGGGGGAAGCGGGAGGGCGGAGGGGACCCAGTACTTC. Translated, it gives CASSVGGSGRAEGTQYF.

The rearrangement joins TRBV6-2 or TRBV6-3 to TRBJ1-5, with D maybe TRBD1 (6 bases). This CDR3 region has 13 residues. Germline lookup yields CDR1 MNHEY and CDR2 SVGEGT. V lost 2 bases to trimming and J lost 7 bases, with 9 bases between them. The CDR3 loop reads CASSYGGPQPQHF. In DNA, the CDR3 is TGTGCCAGCAGTTACGGGGGCCCGCAGCCCCAGCATTTT.

This clonotype was seen a handful of times. The chain joins TRBV2 to TRBJ1-6; tentative D call: TRBD1 (6 bases). The CDR3 is 14 residues long. Trimming pared 6 bases from V and 13 bases from J, leaving 19 bases between. CDR1 SNHLY and CDR2 FYNNEI come from the germline V gene. Here the CDR3 reads CASRRQDVMSPLHF. The CDR3 DNA follows: TGTGCCAGCAGGCGACAGGATGTGATGTCGCCCCTCCACTTT.

This clonotype was picked up many times. The chain has TRBV5-1 and TRBJ2-1; D uncertain. The CDR3 runs to 14 residues. Trimming removed 2 bases from V and 0 bases from J, with 6 bases in between. The germline CDR1 and CDR2 sequences are SGHRS and YFSETQ. CDR3 protein: CASSLLSSYNEQFF. The CDR3 DNA follows: TGCGCCAGCAGCTTATTGAGCTCCTACAATGAGCAGTTCTTC.